Described below is a single TCR beta chain sequence and its context. Its specificity is unknown. Germline trimming cut 4 bases from V and 2 bases from J; bases unmatched to any gene: 9. Germline loops: CDR1 SGHRS, CDR2 YFSETQ. CDR3 length: 15 residues. This entry belongs to a study of beta chain features in type 1 diabetes. Study results and limitations: High TCR expression in some cells could lead to their over-representation in cDNA sequencing. Fewer insertions but more deletions were seen at VDJ junctions in type 1 diabetes patients. Whether HLA type influences TCRB rearrangement remained unresolved here.

cDNA synthesis used the whole RNA isolate, giving expressed TCRB sequences. Assay: immunoSEQ multiplex PCR; the TCRdb copy retains only in-frame clones and omits some. The sample has about 40,000 clones, around 45% seen once. The TCR originated in a woman between 18 and 29 years old in good health. Sequencing was done on a sample of central memory CD4+ T cells from blood. The V gene is TRBV5-1, the J gene TRBJ2-7, with 7 nucleotides matching TRBD1. CDR3 DNA: TGCGCCAGCAGCCTTGGTGGGACAGACCCCTACGAGCAGTACTTC. It is translated as CASSLGGTDPYEQYF.